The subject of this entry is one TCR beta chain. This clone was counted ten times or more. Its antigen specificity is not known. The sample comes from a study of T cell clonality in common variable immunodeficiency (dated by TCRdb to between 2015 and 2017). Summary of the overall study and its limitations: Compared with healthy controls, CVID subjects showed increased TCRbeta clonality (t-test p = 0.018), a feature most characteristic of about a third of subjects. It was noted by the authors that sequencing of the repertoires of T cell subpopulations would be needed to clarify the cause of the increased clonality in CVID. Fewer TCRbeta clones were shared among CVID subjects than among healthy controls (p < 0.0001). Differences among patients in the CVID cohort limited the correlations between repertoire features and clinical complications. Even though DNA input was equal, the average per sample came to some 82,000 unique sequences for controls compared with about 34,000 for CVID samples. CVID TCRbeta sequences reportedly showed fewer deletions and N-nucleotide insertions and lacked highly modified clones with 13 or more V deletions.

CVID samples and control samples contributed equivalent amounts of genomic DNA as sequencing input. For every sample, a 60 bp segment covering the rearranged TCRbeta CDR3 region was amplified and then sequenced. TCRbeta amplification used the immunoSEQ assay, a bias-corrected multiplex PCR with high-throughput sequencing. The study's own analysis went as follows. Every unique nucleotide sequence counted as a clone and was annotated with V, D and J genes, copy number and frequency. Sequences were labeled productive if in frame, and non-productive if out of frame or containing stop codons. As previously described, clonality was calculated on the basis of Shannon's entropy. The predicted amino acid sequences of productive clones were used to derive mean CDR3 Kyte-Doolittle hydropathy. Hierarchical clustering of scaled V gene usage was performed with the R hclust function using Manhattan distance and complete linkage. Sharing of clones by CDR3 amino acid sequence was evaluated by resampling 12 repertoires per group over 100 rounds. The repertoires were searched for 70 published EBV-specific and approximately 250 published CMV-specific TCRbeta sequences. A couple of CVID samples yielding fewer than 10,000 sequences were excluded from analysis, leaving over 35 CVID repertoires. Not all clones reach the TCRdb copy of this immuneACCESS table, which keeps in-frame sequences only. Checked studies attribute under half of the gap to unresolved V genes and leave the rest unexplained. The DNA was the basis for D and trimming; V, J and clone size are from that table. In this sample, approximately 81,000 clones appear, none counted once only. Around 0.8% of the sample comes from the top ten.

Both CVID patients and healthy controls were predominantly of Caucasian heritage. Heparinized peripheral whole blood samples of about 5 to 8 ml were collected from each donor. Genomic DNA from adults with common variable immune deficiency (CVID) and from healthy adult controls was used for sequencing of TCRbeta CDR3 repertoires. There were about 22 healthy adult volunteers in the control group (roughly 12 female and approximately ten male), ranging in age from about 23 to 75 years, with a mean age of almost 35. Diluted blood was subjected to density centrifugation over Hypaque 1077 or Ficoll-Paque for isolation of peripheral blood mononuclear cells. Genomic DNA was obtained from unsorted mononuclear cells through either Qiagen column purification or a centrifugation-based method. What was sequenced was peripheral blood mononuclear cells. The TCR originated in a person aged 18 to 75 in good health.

This receptor has the CDR3 CASSYSRVFSAEAFF. The sequenced part of the CDR3 DNA is TGTGCCAGCAGTTACTCTCGGGTGTTTAGCGCTGAA. The V gene is TRBV6-2 or TRBV6-3 and the J gene is TRBJ1-1, with no confident D gene call. The DNA ends 3 residues before the CDR3 does, and the rest of the CDR3 is filled in from the germline J gene. The V and J ends are trimmed by 0 bases and 6 bases, leaving 14 bases between them. Reading from cysteine to phenylalanine, the CDR3 counts 15 amino acids. The DNA covers only part of the CDR3, 36 bases in frame from base 1. CDR1 and CDR2, per the germline V gene, are MNHEY and SVGEGT.